This TCR beta chain was sequenced for a study of T cells in Graves' hyperthyroidism and ophthalmopathy (dated by TCRdb to 2018 to 2020). As for the study more broadly: Peripheral blood samples were taken at initial diagnosis, before any treatment was given. To identify distinguishing TCR V-J signatures, a discovery cohort of 90 to 100 patients was used, comprising 43 with Graves' ophthalmopathy and 57 with stable Graves' hyperthyroidism. Prospective prediction of ophthalmopathy was tested in an independent validation cohort of fewer than 20 hyperthyroidism patients and 17 patients who later progressed to ophthalmopathy. For training and testing, the 80 to 100 patients in the discovery cohort were randomly divided in a 7:3 ratio. In roughly six Graves' hyperthyroidism patients, the study also compared T-cell repertoires from thyroid tissue with T-cell repertoires from blood. Once sampling was done, hyperthyroidism patients were given methimazole at a starting dose of 30 mg daily, whereas ophthalmopathy patients were given high-dose intravenous methylprednisolone. The paper reports TCR Vbeta CDR3 sequencing of roughly 140 peripheral blood samples: approximately 41 ophthalmopathy, roughly 74 hyperthyroidism and around 17 progressor patients. Beyond this particular receptor, the publication reports: In validation, the model predicted progression to ophthalmopathy a median of roughly 6.1 months before onset, with roughly 68% sensitivity and almost 75% specificity. A 13 V-J signature model separated ophthalmopathy from stable hyperthyroidism, with about 90% sensitivity and 81.08% specificity in cross-validation and 80%/75% in testing. Most expanded thyroid clonotypes (frequency above 0.001) were also detected in blood, suggesting blood repertoires may reflect thyroid immune responses. Sample size was not statistically predetermined, and investigators were not blinded to group allocation.

This clonotype was recorded many times. Its binding antigen is unknown. Qualities for individual bases were not recorded, and no much larger clone is one base off. The TCR beta CDR3 regions were amplified from RNA transcripts. For the first round of RT-PCR on the TCR CDR3, the HTBI primer set was used together with the Qiagen OneStep RT-PCR kit. A second multiplex PCR round built the libraries, followed by size selection and purification. The libraries were sequenced on an Illumina HiSeq2000 using paired-end 100 bp reads. On the study's bioinformatics: Raw data were processed with SOAPnuke, discarding reads with adapters, uncalled bases, mean Phred below 15, or no exact constant-primer or identifier match. High-quality paired reads were merged using COPE v1.2.5, and each unique nucleotide sequence was defined as a clonotype. MiTCR v1.1 was used to align clonotypes to the IMGT TRBV, TRBD and TRBJ reference segments. Only V-J combinations with frequency above 0.0001, covering 99.2% of repertoires, were analysed. A TCS score was defined as the ratio between F50 (clonal expansion) and ExV (chaos), using BLOSUM62-based TCRdist between CDR3 peptides within each V-J. Welch's t-statistics and random forest reduced 500 to 650 V-J features to fewer than 15, which were used in a naive Bayes classifier (R e1071). TCRdb trimmed public reads at Q25 via fastp, called clones via MiXCR and kept in-frame beta chains. Identical CDR3 proteins give one entry, which carries the most common genes and DNA. The V and J calls and clone size come from TCRdb's table, not from the authors' own analysis. The sample has 250,000 to 300,000 distinct CDR3 sequences on record, about 14% of them singletons. The ten most abundant clones make up almost 8% of the sample.

CDR1 and CDR2 (PRHDT, FYEKMQ) derive from the germline V gene (reference sequence). Reading from cysteine to phenylalanine, the CDR3 counts 14 amino acids. CDR3 DNA is the only sequence kept; it has 42 bases, read in frame from the first base. Compared with germline, V lacks 5 bases and J lacks 3 bases; bases without a gene match: 6. Hyperthyroidism patients were aged 18 to 65 years and newly diagnosed, with disease duration of less than 2 months. Patients with uncontrolled infections, other autoimmune diseases, pregnancy or lactation were excluded. Diagnoses were established on the basis of clinical symptoms, serum thyroxine and TRAb, thyroid ultrasound, and orbital computed tomography. Blood from progressor patients was drawn when they were first diagnosed with hyperthyroidism, before any ophthalmopathy symptoms appeared. Ficoll-Paque density gradient centrifugation was used to isolate PBMCs from around 10 ml of fresh peripheral blood. Progressor patients were defined as those initially diagnosed with Graves' hyperthyroidism in whom ophthalmopathy developed during follow-up. Total RNA was extracted using Trizol reagent, and RNA quality was assessed on an Agilent 2100 Bioanalyzer.

Recombination linked TRBV13 to TRBJ2-7; 8 junctional bases match TRBD1. The specimen sequenced was blood. The clonotype originates from a woman aged 25-40 years with Graves' hyperthyroidism that later progressed to Graves' ophthalmopathy. The DNA sequence is TGTGCCAGCAGCCGGACAGGGAAAATCTACGAGCAGTACTTC. It is translated as CASSRTGKIYEQYF.